This T cell receptor (beta chain) emerged from a study of shared T cell receptors in the human thymus. Germline CDR1 SQVTM, CDR2 ANQGSEA. V lost 7 bases to trimming and J lost 2 bases, with 22 bases between them. The CDR3 runs to 16 residues. Clones were read by immunoSEQ multiplex PCR, and TCRdb kept only the in-frame ones, dropping some. The sample has about 380,000 clones, 95% seen once. The chain links TRBV29-1 to TRBJ2-3; tentative D call: TRBD2 (6 bases). Sequenced sample: thymocytes. This sequence originates from a human donor. CDR3 loop: CSATIAEGENTDTQYF. In DNA, the CDR3 is TGCAGCGCCACCATAGCGGAAGGCGAGAACACAGATACGCAGTATTTT.